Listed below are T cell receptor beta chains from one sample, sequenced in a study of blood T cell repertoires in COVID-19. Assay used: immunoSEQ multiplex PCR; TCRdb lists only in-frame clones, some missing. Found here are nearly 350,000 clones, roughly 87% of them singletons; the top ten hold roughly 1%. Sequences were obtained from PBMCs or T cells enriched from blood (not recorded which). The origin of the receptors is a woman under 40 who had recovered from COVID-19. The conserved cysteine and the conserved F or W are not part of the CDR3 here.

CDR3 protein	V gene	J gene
AWSVMGQGRTDTQY	TRBV30	TRBJ2-3
ASSIRGRPHEQF	TRBV5-4	TRBJ2-1
SVGVQGADTQY	TRBV29-1	TRBJ2-3
ASSTGLAGGSETQY	TRBV11-2	TRBJ2-5
ASSYAGARADTQY	TRBV6-5	TRBJ2-3
ASSSATGEHQPQH	TRBV28	TRBJ1-5
ASSQVRTMGDTQY	TRBV4-3	TRBJ2-3
ASSVLGGASYGYT	TRBV28	TRBJ1-2
ASRLGWGYT	TRBV28	TRBJ1-2
ASSRRQGPYWNTEAF	TRBV21-1	TRBJ1-1
ASSVGLGGQGALDTEAF	TRBV9	TRBJ1-1
ASSLDGGAYEQY	TRBV5-5	TRBJ2-7
ASSQGRQGTNEKLF	TRBV4-2	TRBJ1-4
ASSLALAGGPPGELF	TRBV5-1	TRBJ2-2
ASREQQGATTEAF	TRBV5-1	TRBJ1-1
ASSVRGTGYEQY	TRBV19	TRBJ2-7
ASSSVAGGYNEQF	TRBV7-2	TRBJ2-1